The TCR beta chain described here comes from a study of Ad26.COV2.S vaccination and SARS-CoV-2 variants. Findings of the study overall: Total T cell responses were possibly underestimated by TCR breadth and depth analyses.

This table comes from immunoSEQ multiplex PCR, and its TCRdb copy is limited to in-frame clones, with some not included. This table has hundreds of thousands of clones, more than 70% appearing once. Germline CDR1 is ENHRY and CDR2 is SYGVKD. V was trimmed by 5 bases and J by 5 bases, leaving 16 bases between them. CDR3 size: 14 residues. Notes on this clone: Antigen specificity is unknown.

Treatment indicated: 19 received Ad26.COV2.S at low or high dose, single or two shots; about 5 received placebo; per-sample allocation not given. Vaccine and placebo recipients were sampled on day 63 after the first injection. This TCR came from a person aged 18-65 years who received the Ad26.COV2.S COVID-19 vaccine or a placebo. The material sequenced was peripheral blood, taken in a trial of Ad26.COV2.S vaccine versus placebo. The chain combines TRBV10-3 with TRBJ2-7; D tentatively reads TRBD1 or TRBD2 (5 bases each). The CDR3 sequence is CAISPRGRGDEQYF. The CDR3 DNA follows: TGTGCCATCAGTCCGAGGGGCCGGGGAGACGAGCAGTACTTC.